Listed below are T cell receptor beta chains from one sample, sequenced in a study of graft-versus-host responses after intestinal transplantation. Assay: immunoSEQ multiplex PCR; the TCRdb copy retains only in-frame clones and omits some. The table shows tens of thousands of clones, with under 95% occurring only once. Sequences were derived from PBMCs, sampled around 120 days after intestinal transplantation. The receptor set was obtained from a human patient who received an intestinal transplant, so some T cells may come from the graft donor. Both conserved end residues are part of each CDR3. The D gene is left open where the match is weak. Clone size is stated in some rows and not others, as once, few, many or a class when expanded.

d_call clone_size j_call v_call cdr3_nt cdr3_aa
NA NA TRBJ2-7 TRBV4-1 TGCGCCAGCAGCCAGGGCCCTACAGGAAACGAGCAGTACTTC CASSQGPTGNEQYF
NA NA TRBJ2-7 TRBV28 TGTGCCAGCAGTCCCCACAGGAGTACCTACGAGCAGTACTTC CASSPHRSTYEQYF
TRBD2 NA TRBJ2-1 TRBV4-1 TGCGCCAGCAGCCAAGAAGCGGGGACCTACAATGAGCAGTTCTTC CASSQEAGTYNEQFF
NA few TRBJ1-2 TRBV7-2 TGTGCCAGCAGCTTAGTCGGGGGGGCATCGACAAACTATGGCTACACCTTC CASSLVGGASTNYGYTF
NA NA TRBJ2-5 TRBV7-9 TGTGCCAGCAGACTGGGGGGTCAGGAAGAGACCCAGTACTTC CASRLGGQEETQYF
NA NA TRBJ2-1 TRBV19 TGTGCCAGTAGTACCCTACCTACTAGTTCCAATGAGCAGTTCTTC CASSTLPTSSNEQFF
NA NA TRBJ2-7 TRBV11-2 TGTGCCAGCAGCTTGAGTGGGGACGAGCAGTACTTC CASSLSGDEQYF
TRBD1 NA TRBJ1-2 TRBV6-4 TGTGCCAGCAAAGGGACAGGCAACTATGGCTACACCTTC CASKGTGNYGYTF
NA NA TRBJ2-7 TRBV6-1 TGTGCCAGCAGTGAGACAGGAAGCGAGCAGTACTTC CASSETGSEQYF
NA NA TRBJ2-3 TRBV7-9 TGTGCCAGCAGCCATGCTGGGCTACTCACAGATACGCAGTATTTT CASSHAGLLTDTQYF
NA once TRBJ2-7 TRBV28 TGTGCCAGCACTCTAGGGGGGGGCTACGAGCAGTACTTC CASTLGGGYEQYF
TRBD1 NA TRBJ1-3 TRBV5-1 TGCGCCAGCAGCCCAAACACAGGGGCAGGAGGAAACACCATATATTTT CASSPNTGAGGNTIYF
TRBD1 once TRBJ1-3 TRBV28 TGTGCCAGCAGTTTATGGAGGGGGGGACAGGGACCTTCTGGAAACACCATATATTTT CASSLWRGGQGPSGNTIYF
NA NA TRBJ2-5 TRBV28 TGTGCCAGCAGCCGGGACCCCCGAGAGGCCCAGTACTTC CASSRDPREAQYF
TRBD2 NA TRBJ2-2 TRBV5-1 TGCGCCAGCAGCTTGGCTACTAGCGGACCCACCGGGGAGCTGTTTTTT CASSLATSGPTGELFF
NA NA TRBJ2-3 TRBV11-2 TGTGCCAGCAGCTTAGGCCCCACAGATACGCAGTATTTT CASSLGPTDTQYF
NA NA TRBJ2-5 TRBV15 TGTGCCACCAGCAGAGAGGCTGATCAAGAGACCCAGTACTTC CATSREADQETQYF
NA NA TRBJ2-1 TRBV19 TGTGGGATTTGGCAGGCGGGAAGCTCCTACAATGAGCAGTTCTTC CGIWQAGSSYNEQFF
NA NA TRBJ1-2 TRBV28 TGTGCCAGCAGTTTTGCGGATACTAACTATGGCTACACCTTC CASSFADTNYGYTF
NA NA TRBJ1-5 TRBV5-1 TGCGCCAGCAGTCCCGGTGAGTTAGGCAATCAGCCCCAGCATTTT CASSPGELGNQPQHF
TRBD1 NA TRBJ1-5 TRBV11-2 TGTGCCAGCAGCTTAAAGACAGGGACCCATCAGCCCCAGCATTTT CASSLKTGTHQPQHF
TRBD2 once TRBJ2-1 TRBV5-1 TGCGCCAGCAGCTTGGCGGGAGGGCCCAATGAGCAGTTCTTC CASSLAGGPNEQFF
NA NA TRBJ1-1 TRBV11-3 TGTGCCAGCAGCTTAAAGGGCCGGAACACTGAAGCTTTCTTT CASSLKGRNTEAFF
NA NA TRBJ2-3 TRBV7-9 TGTGCCAGCGGGGCGGAGTATTTT CASGAEYF
NA NA TRBJ2-1 TRBV4-1 TGCGCCAGCAGCCAACGCGTGCCCGAACAGGACACTTACAATGAGCAGTTCTTC CASSQRVPEQDTYNEQFF
NA NA TRBJ2-4 TRBV4-2 TGTGCCAGCAGCCAATTTGGGCAGGGGAGCGAAAAAAACATTCAGTACTTC CASSQFGQGSEKNIQYF
NA NA TRBJ2-1 TRBV19 TGTGCCAGTACGATGCTAGGGTCCTACAATGAGCAGTTCTTC CASTMLGSYNEQFF
TRBD1 NA TRBJ2-2 TRBV7-9 TGTGCCAGCAGCAGCTCCGGGACAGGGTTGGAGAACACCGGGGAGCTGTTTTTT CASSSSGTGLENTGELFF
TRBD2 NA TRBJ2-1 TRBV4-1 TGCGCCAGCAGCCAAGGACTAGCGCTTATTGGCAATGAGCAGTTCTTC CASSQGLALIGNEQFF
NA once TRBJ2-1 TRBV18 TGTGCCAGCTCACGATCCCAGGAAAAATACAATGAGCAGTTCTTC CASSRSQEKYNEQFF